The clone carrying this T cell receptor beta chain has just one count. Its antigen is not known. This specimen comes from a study of PD-1 blockade in classical Hodgkin lymphoma. Whole-study results and caveats: Before treatment, complete responders showed about the same diversity as newly diagnosed patients. Differences between repertoires have undefined causes, possibly disease activity or prior therapy. Those starting nivolumab under 1 year post-ASCT were excluded. Healthy donors were reported to have higher baseline TCR diversity than newly diagnosed patients.

Sequenced by immunoSEQ multiplex PCR; TCRdb stores in-frame clones only, minus some. The sample has tens of thousands of clones, around 82% seen once. Each patient's relapse followed autologous stem cell transplantation, and brentuximab vedotin exposure varied. Here the sequenced sample was peripheral blood mononuclear cells (PBMCs), taken before the second cycle of nivolumab. This TCR derives from a human donor with classical Hodgkin lymphoma.

Here the CDR3 reads CASSPGRSYEQYF. CDR3 bases: TGTGCCAGCAGCCCCGGTAGATCCTACGAGCAGTACTTC. This rearrangement joins TRBV11-3 to TRBJ2-7; D not certain. Trimming pared 5 bases from V and 1 base from J, leaving 9 bases between. This CDR3 comprises 13 residues. The germline V gene encodes CDR1 SGHNT and CDR2 YENEEA.